This T cell receptor (beta chain) was identified in a study of blood T cells in healthy people across ages. General observations from the study: Across the age range, TCR beta diversity per million T cells fell in a roughly linear way.

Researchers report isolating at least 6.5 million PBMCs per sample. Combining a sample-barcoded 5' primer with a J-beta primer mix, a second PCR ran for 7 to 11 cycles. TCRdb re-called the 5' RACE reads with MiXCR, one entry per CDR3 protein. The table lists roughly 800,000 distinct CDR3 sequences, about 62% of them singletons. CDR1 and CDR2 from the germline V gene are SGHVS and FQNEAQ. The length of the CDR3 is 17 residues. Trimming removed 5 bases from V and 5 bases from J, with 24 bases in between. Comments on this clonotype: Its antigen is undetermined.

The receptor comes from a man aged 25-40 years in good health. The specimen was blood. V is TRBV7-8 and J is TRBJ2-5; D possibly corresponds to TRBD2 (6 bases). The chain's CDR3 is CASSHVPGRAREETQYF. The CDR3 DNA sequence: TGTGCCAGCAGCCATGTTCCCGGCAGGGCTCGGGAGGAGACCCAGTACTTC.